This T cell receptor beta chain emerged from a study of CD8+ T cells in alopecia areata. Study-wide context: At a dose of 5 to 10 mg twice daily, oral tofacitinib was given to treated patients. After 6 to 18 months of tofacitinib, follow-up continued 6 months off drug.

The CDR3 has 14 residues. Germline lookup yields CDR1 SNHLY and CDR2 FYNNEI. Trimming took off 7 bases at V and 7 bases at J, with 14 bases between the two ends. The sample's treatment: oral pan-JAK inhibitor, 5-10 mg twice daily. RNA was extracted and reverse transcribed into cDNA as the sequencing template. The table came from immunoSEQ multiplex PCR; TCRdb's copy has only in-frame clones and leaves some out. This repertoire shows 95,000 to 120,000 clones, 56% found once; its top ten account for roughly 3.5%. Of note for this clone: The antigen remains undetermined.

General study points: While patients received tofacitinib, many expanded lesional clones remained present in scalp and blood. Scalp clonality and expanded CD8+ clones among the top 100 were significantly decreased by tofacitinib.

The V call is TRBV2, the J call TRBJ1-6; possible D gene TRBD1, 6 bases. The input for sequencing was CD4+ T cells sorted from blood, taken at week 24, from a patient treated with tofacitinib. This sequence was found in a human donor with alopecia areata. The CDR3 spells CASIVRGANSPLHF. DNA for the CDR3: TGTGCCAGCATAGTCAGGGGCGCGAATTCACCCCTCCACTTT.